A selection of T cell receptor beta chains follows, all from one sample in a study of CD8+ T cells in alopecia areata. TCRdb keeps only in-frame clones here, not all; method: immunoSEQ multiplex PCR. Of over 25,000 clones listed, over 60% were seen once; the top ten hold under 20%. The sequenced material came from NKG2D-low CD8+ T cells sorted from blood. The receptors here all came from a human donor with alopecia areata. Each CDR3 is given with its conserved first and last residue. The order of the fields is V gene, CDR3 protein.

TRBV5-6	CASSSSYEQYF
TRBV29-1	CSVRLARSYEQYF
TRBV7-8	CASSARDRGTYNEQFF
TRBV5-4	CASSLAPSGTPSTDTQYF
TRBV29-1	CSVELAGDRFNEQFF
TRBV6-5	CASGTGTGTYNEQFF
TRBV2	CASSELMTGPEQYF
TRBV29-1	CSVEIVQSPSYEQYF
TRBV19	CASSNTDTQYF
TRBV27	CASSLGTTSSYNEQFF
TRBV20-1	CSEGIGDTQYF
TRBV28	CASSEQGGIAKNIQYF
TRBV7-8	CASSLRPSWEQYF
TRBV19	CASSIVTGAEDTEAFF
TRBV30	CAWSVGQNTDTQYF
TRBV7-6	CASSLVPGLAGGSSYNEQFF
TRBV27	CASKPLAGGPETQYF
TRBV5-6	CASSRQGVGEKLFF
TRBV30	CAWSRDTISGANVLTF
TRBV4-1	CASSHQTVINTGELFF
TRBV27	CASSWTGGALGEQYF
TRBV6-4	CASSPASGGADGELFF
TRBV6-4	CASSAAGGTDTQYF
TRBV29-1	CSVPQQFF
TRBV19	CASSERIGLAGDNEQFF
TRBV27	CASSTLAGAYNEQFF
TRBV30	CAWSDEGTSGYNEQFF
TRBV28	CASSSKDSAAVNTEAFF
TRBV7-9	CASSSPDISTDTQYF
TRBV29-1	CSVGSGANVLTF
TRBV7-9	CASSFGGLNYEQYF
TRBV30	CAWTEQNTEAFF
TRBV29-1	CSVEDRSYEQYF
TRBV7-9	CASSAGTDEAFF
TRBV6-1	CASSDRGLETHNEQFF
TRBV7-6	CASSLRFRFTGELFF
TRBV2	CASSARPGQPTYEQYF
TRBV28	CASRRVGGISADTQYF
TRBV30	CAWSGVQETQYF
TRBV27	CASMTTGELFF
TRBV7-9	CASSGDYIQYF
TRBV29-1	CSVEVLAPSSYNEQFF
TRBV29-1	CSVERVANTGELFF
TRBV23-1	CASSQSDRLTDTQYF
TRBV7-9	CASSSVAHIQYF
TRBV29-1	CSVGLANYNEQFF
TRBV6-6	CASSSSGGTDTQYF
TRBV7-9	CASSLVQGSSYEQYF
TRBV7-9	CASSLIRGNEQFF
TRBV27	CASSRRDRDLYEQYF
TRBV6-1	CASSEAGTGAKNIQYF
TRBV30	CAWSVVGSGDTQYF
TRBV27	CASSLDRRAYEQYF
TRBV4-1	CASSQDSVAGGVEQFF